The source of this T cell receptor (beta chain) is a study of PD-1 blockade in classical Hodgkin lymphoma. Study background: The patients were dosed with nivolumab 3 mg/kg, infused intravenously every 2 weeks.

V trimming: 7 bases; J trimming: 1 base; junction bases outside the gene matches: 6. CDR3 size: 14 residues. Germline V gene data show CDR1 as MDHEN and CDR2 as SYDVKM. The protocol was immunoSEQ multiplex PCR, while the TCRdb copy is restricted to in-frame clones and leaves out a portion. The sample shows about 12,000 clones, approximately 79% of them seen only once. Each patient's relapse followed autologous stem cell transplantation, and brentuximab vedotin exposure varied. Using magnetic negative selection, the CD4+ T cells were separated out of thawed PBMCs. The TCR comes from a human donor with classical Hodgkin lymphoma. The sequences come from CD4+ T cells from blood, collected at baseline. This rearrangement joins TRBV28 to TRBJ1-2, with 7 nucleotides matching TRBD1. The CDR3 is CASIRDRFNYGYTF. As DNA, the CDR3 is TGTGCCAGCATCCGGGACAGATTTAACTATGGCTACACCTTC.